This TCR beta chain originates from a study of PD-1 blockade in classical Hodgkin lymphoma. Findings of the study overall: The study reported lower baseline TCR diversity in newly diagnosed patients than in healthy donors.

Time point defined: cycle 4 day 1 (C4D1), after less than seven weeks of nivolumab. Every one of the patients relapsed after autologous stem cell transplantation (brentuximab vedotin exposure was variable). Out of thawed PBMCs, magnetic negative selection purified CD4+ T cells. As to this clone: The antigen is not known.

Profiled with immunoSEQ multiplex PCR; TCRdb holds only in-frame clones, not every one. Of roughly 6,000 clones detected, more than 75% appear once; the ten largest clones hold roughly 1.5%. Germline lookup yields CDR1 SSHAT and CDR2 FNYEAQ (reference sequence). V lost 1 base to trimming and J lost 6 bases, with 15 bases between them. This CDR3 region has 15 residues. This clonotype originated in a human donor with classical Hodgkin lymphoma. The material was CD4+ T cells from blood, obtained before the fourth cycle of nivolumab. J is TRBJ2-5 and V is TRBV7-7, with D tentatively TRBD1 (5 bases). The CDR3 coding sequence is TGTGCCAGCAGCTTAGTGCAGGGAAAGCATCAGACCCAGTACTTC. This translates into CASSLVQGKHQTQYF.